The source of this TCR beta chain is a study of blood T cell repertoires in COVID-19 (dated by TCRdb to 2020 to 2021). Some background on the complete study: Samples from collaborators originated in the United States, Italy and Spain and spanned both the acute and convalescent phases of COVID-19. The repertoires were released in a freely available public database meant as a resource for research on the immune response to SARS-CoV-2. The dataset comprised deeply sampled blood TCRbeta repertoires from subjects exposed to, actively infected with, or recovered from COVID-19. The prospective study material was composed of cDNA or gDNA derived from T cells, B-cell-depleted T cells, or PBMCs. HLA class I and class II types, where available, came from metadata supplied by the sample provider rather than from assay-based typing. Nearly every sample came with metadata listing a de-identified subject ID, COVID-19 status, age in years and sex. The samples were drawn from the first 160 participants of the ongoing ImmuneRACE study and from more than 1,000 subjects provided by 6 global collaborators. Overall study outcomes, separate from this receptor: The amount of clinical and demographic metadata varied by source and participant and was provided uncurated.

The CDR3 sequence holds 16 residues, the cysteine and phenylalanine included. Only CDR3 DNA remains: 48 bases, in frame from the first base. The junction carries 11 bases between V and J, which are trimmed by 0 bases and 2 bases respectively. From the germline V gene (reference sequence), CDR1 is MNHNY and CDR2 is SVGAGI. One collaborating source in Seattle enrolled patients while the patients were actively infected and followed the patients over time throughout the course of disease. Whole blood was collected in K2EDTA tubes by collaborating institutions according to the institutions' own protocols. For TCRbeta analysis, collaborators shipped samples as frozen whole blood, isolated PBMCs, or DNA extracted from either of those sample types. Remarks on this clone: Its antigen remains unidentified. No base quality information exists; no much larger clone differs at one position.

The immunoSEQ Assay, a bias-controlled multiplex PCR, was used to amplify TCRbeta CDR3 regions from genomic DNA. On the study's bioinformatics: Within the assay, amplification of reference gene primers was used to estimate how many nucleated cells each sample contained. Sequence reads were collapsed and filtered to measure the absolute abundance of every unique TCRbeta CDR3 rearrangement. For each sample, productive Simpson clonality was calculated as the square root of Simpson's diversity index over productive rearrangements. In its TCRdb copy, this immuneACCESS table keeps in-frame sequences only and misses some clones. Where compared with another copy, unresolved V genes explain less than half of these, and the others have no known cause. That table gives V, J and clone size, and the DNA gave D and trimming. In this sample the table shows 45,000 or so clones, around 87% of which occur a single time. The top ten clones comprise 3.5% to 5% of the sample.

Sequencing input: peripheral blood. This chain joins TRBV6-6 to TRBJ1-3; a weak D assignment points to TRBD1 (5 bases agree). The TCR originated in a man aged 35 to 55 with COVID-19, enrolled during active disease. This receptor has the CDR3 CASSYSEPGTGNTIYF. The nucleotide sequence reads as follows: TGTGCCAGCAGTTACTCGGAGCCAGGGACTGGAAACACCATATATTTT.